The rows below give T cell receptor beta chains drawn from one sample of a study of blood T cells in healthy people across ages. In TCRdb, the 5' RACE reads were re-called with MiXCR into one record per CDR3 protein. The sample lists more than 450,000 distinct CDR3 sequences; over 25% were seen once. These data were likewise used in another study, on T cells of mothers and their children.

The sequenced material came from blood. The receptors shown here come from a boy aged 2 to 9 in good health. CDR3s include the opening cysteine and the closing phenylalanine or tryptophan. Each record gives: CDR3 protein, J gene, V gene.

cdr3_aa: CASSFRDGPYEQYF; j_call: TRBJ2-7; v_call: TRBV6-2/TRBV6-3
cdr3_aa: CSVAPRNQETQYF; j_call: TRBJ2-5; v_call: TRBV29-1
cdr3_aa: CAWSAGTGYAKNIQYF; j_call: TRBJ2-4; v_call: TRBV30
cdr3_aa: CASSLDGSPSGGGMQYF; j_call: TRBJ2-3; v_call: TRBV5-1
cdr3_aa: CASSIPRQLAGEQFF; j_call: TRBJ2-1; v_call: TRBV19
cdr3_aa: CASNRAGGHEQFF; j_call: TRBJ2-1; v_call: TRBV11-2
cdr3_aa: CASTKGVPETQYF; j_call: TRBJ2-5; v_call: TRBV7-9
cdr3_aa: CASSSRTGATNEKLFF; j_call: TRBJ1-4; v_call: TRBV6-2/TRBV6-3
cdr3_aa: CASSLEQGTYNEQFF; j_call: TRBJ2-1; v_call: TRBV5-1
cdr3_aa: CASSLGYYGYTF; j_call: TRBJ1-2; v_call: TRBV12-3/TRBV12-4
cdr3_aa: CASSPSAITDTQYF; j_call: TRBJ2-3; v_call: TRBV18
cdr3_aa: CSVHGTATYEQYF; j_call: TRBJ2-7; v_call: TRBV29-1
cdr3_aa: CASSYPYDATNEKLFF; j_call: TRBJ1-4; v_call: TRBV6-5
cdr3_aa: CASSRTTDQPQHF; j_call: TRBJ1-5; v_call: TRBV12-3/TRBV12-4
cdr3_aa: CASSLYVAGSYNEQFF; j_call: TRBJ2-1; v_call: TRBV5-5
cdr3_aa: CASSVTAETQYF; j_call: TRBJ2-5; v_call: TRBV11-2
cdr3_aa: CASSPLVRVTGEQYF; j_call: TRBJ2-7; v_call: TRBV18
cdr3_aa: CSVEPGSGRYQETQYF; j_call: TRBJ2-5; v_call: TRBV29-1
cdr3_aa: CASSLMPRGHGYTF; j_call: TRBJ1-2; v_call: TRBV4-1
cdr3_aa: CASSLVQEEGTF; j_call: TRBJ1-2; v_call: TRBV13
cdr3_aa: CASSFLSGANVLTF; j_call: TRBJ2-6; v_call: TRBV7-2
cdr3_aa: CASSVVDSGYNEQFF; j_call: TRBJ2-1; v_call: TRBV9
cdr3_aa: CASSLTGHTQYF; j_call: TRBJ2-3; v_call: TRBV12-3/TRBV12-4
cdr3_aa: CASSLGTGNSGNTIYF; j_call: TRBJ1-3; v_call: TRBV5-1
cdr3_aa: CALQQGNQPQHF; j_call: TRBJ1-5; v_call: TRBV28
cdr3_aa: CASSRGLAGEDGELFF; j_call: TRBJ2-2; v_call: TRBV4-3
cdr3_aa: CASSFSLSPYEQYF; j_call: -; v_call: TRBV11-3
cdr3_aa: CASSLFSGAYNEQFF; j_call: TRBJ2-1; v_call: TRBV5-6
cdr3_aa: CSARPLEGRDYNEQFF; j_call: TRBJ2-1; v_call: TRBV20-1
cdr3_aa: CSARMFGGVAGGNEQFF; j_call: TRBJ2-1; v_call: TRBV20-1
cdr3_aa: CASSPWEAKNIQYF; j_call: TRBJ2-4; v_call: TRBV6-2/TRBV6-3
cdr3_aa: CASSEGLAEAVEQFF; j_call: TRBJ2-1; v_call: TRBV2
cdr3_aa: CASSRTARRETQYF; j_call: TRBJ2-5; v_call: TRBV21-1
cdr3_aa: CASSLQVSGANVLTF; j_call: TRBJ2-6; v_call: TRBV12-3/TRBV12-4
cdr3_aa: CASSLGGRQGFTGELFF; j_call: TRBJ2-2; v_call: TRBV13
cdr3_aa: CASSERGPGVGQGHNEQFF; j_call: TRBJ2-1; v_call: TRBV3-1
cdr3_aa: CASRFTGVVEKLFF; j_call: TRBJ1-4; v_call: TRBV12-3/TRBV12-4
cdr3_aa: CASSVGQGLNEQFF; j_call: TRBJ2-1; v_call: TRBV9
cdr3_aa: CASSRTISGLSLGNEQFF; j_call: TRBJ2-1; v_call: TRBV4-1
cdr3_aa: CASSSNDMSGGTEAFF; j_call: TRBJ1-1; v_call: TRBV7-9
cdr3_aa: CSARGTGKRQETQYF; j_call: TRBJ2-5; v_call: TRBV20-1
cdr3_aa: CASSLGTRSGTGDEQYF; j_call: TRBJ2-7; v_call: TRBV7-9
cdr3_aa: CASSLPRANTGELFF; j_call: TRBJ2-2; v_call: TRBV5-1
cdr3_aa: CASSEGSGYF; j_call: TRBJ2-5; v_call: TRBV6-1
cdr3_aa: CSASLDGLKNIQYF; j_call: TRBJ2-4; v_call: TRBV20-1
cdr3_aa: CATSEEPGPPSSYEQYF; j_call: -; v_call: TRBV24-1
cdr3_aa: CASSPQRGDQPQHF; j_call: TRBJ1-5; v_call: TRBV18
cdr3_aa: CASSPLGQGIGTQYF; j_call: TRBJ2-5; v_call: TRBV7-7
cdr3_aa: CSVDALNYGYTF; j_call: TRBJ1-2; v_call: TRBV29-1
cdr3_aa: CASSKGASGRSDEQYF; j_call: -; v_call: TRBV5-6
cdr3_aa: CAWSTLDQPQHF; j_call: TRBJ1-5; v_call: TRBV30